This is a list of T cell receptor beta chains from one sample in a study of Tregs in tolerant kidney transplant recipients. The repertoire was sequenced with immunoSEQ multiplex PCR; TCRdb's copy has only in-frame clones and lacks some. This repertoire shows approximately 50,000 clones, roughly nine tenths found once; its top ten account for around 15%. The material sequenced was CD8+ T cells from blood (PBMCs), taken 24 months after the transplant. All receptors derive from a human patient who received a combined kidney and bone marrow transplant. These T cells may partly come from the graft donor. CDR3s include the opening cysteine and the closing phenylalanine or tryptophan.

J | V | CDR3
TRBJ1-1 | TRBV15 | CATSTTVREEAFF
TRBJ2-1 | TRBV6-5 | CASSRDSSHNEQFF
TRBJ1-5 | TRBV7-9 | CASSFYGEPSNQPQHF
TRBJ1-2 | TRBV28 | CASSFQGDYGYTF
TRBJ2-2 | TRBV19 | CASRGQRPLGLQGGGELFF
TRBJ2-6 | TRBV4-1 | CASSQELGGGANVLTF
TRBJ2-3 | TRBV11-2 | CASSFLLADTQYF
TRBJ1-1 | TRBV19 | CAIRQGTNTEAFF
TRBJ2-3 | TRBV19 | CASSSVTGWGSDTQYF
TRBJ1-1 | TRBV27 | CASSFSVNTEAFF
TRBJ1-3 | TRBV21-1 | CASSYRGTRNTIYF
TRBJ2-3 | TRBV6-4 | CASSDGLAGGTDTQYF
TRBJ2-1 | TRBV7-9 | CASRAGSSSYNEQFF
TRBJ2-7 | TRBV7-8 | CASSFHLAGGSYEQYF
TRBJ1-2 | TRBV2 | CASSAGTGGLNGYTF
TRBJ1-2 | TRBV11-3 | CASSLDSGGNGYTF
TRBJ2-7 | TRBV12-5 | CASGLDRGSSYEQYF
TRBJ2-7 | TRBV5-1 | CASSLALAAFYEQYF
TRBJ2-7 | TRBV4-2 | CASSQEDPAGVYEQYF
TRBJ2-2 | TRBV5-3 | CARRGPGLPSNTGELFF
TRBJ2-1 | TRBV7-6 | CASSFGGGPGEQFF
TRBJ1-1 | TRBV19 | CASRTGGNTEAFF
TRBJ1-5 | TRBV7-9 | CASSPGQGINQPQHF
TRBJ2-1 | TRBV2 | CASSDPLAGSSYNEQFF
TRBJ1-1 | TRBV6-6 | CASIIETGKVTEAFF
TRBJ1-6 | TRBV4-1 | CASSPLDRANSPLHF
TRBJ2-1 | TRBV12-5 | CASGLVLAGAGNEQFF
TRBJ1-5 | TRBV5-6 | CASSLGRQGLSNQPQHF
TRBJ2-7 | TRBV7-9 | CASSLAGQQYEQYF
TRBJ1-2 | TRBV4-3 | CASSQDRAGGGYGYTF